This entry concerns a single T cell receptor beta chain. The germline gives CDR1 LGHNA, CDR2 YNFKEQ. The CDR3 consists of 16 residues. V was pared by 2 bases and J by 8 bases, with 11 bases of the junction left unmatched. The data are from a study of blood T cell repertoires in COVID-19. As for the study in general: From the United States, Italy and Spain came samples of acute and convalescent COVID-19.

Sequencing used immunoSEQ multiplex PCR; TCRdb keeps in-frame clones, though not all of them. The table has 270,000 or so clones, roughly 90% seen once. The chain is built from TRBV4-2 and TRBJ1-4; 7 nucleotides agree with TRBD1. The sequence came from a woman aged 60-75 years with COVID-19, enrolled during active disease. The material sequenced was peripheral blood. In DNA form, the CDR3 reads TGTGCCAGCAGCCAACCCCGAGGGGGCGCAATCGAAAAACTGTTTTTT. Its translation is CASSQPRGGAIEKLFF.